What follows is one T cell receptor (beta chain) and its context. Its specificity is unknown. TCRdb's table, derived via immunoSEQ multiplex PCR, lists solely in-frame clones and lacks some. The sample includes about 100,000 clones, around nine tenths of them seen just once. The data originate from a study of T cell responses to AZD1222 COVID-19 vaccine. The study, taken as a whole, reports: Among spike-specific TCRs, nearly half reportedly target unmutated variant regions. Across the whole spike, CD4 TCRs peaked at regions 160-218 and 743-854. Baseline seropositivity occurred in only six AZD1222 recipients.

The CDR3 covers 12 residues. The germline V gene encodes CDR1 SNHLY and CDR2 FYNNEI. The germline V and J ends were trimmed by 1 base and 8 bases, with 8 bases remaining between them. The sample here was peripheral blood, taken on day 0 of AZD1222 vaccination. The chain joins TRBV2 to TRBJ1-1; D is unclear. This clonotype was obtained from an adult in good health. CDR3 loop: CASSEEPREAFF. The CDR3 DNA reads TGTGCCAGCAGTGAAGAACCGAGGGAAGCTTTCTTT.